Below are 4 T cell receptor beta chains sequenced from a single sample in a study of blood T cell repertoires in COVID-19. Sequencing was performed with immunoSEQ multiplex PCR; in TCRdb, only in-frame clones are kept and a portion is missing. The top ten hold 3% to 5% of the sample, which has about 140,000 clones, roughly 84% seen once. The sequenced sample consisted of peripheral blood. These receptors originate from a woman in her sixties with acute or convalescent COVID-19.

The chain combines TRBV11-2 with TRBJ2-7, with D possibly matching TRBD1 (7 bases). Germline assignment: CDR1 SGHAT and CDR2 FQNNGV. The CDR3 is 14 residues long. Trimming shortened V by 3 bases and J by 4 bases, and 13 bases separated the two germline ends. In nucleotides, the CDR3 is TGTGCCAGCAGCTTGGTCAGGGGGACTTACGAGCAGTACTTC. Translating it yields CASSLVRGTYEQYF.

A few counts support this clone. This CDR3 reads CASGRQGASNEKLFF. CDR3 coding DNA: TGTGCCAGCGGCCGACAGGGGGCGAGTAATGAAAAACTGTTTTTT. The chain joins TRBV2 to TRBJ1-4; 10 positions agree with TRBD1. This CDR3 has 15 amino acids. The V gene's germline CDR1 is SNHLY and CDR2 FYNNEI. V dropped 8 bases and J dropped 4; count of bases not matched to a gene: 7.

This clone was picked up one time. J is TRBJ2-6 and V is TRBV19, with D maybe TRBD2 (5 bases). CDR3 length: 16 amino acids. Germline V gene sequence: CDR1 LNHDA, CDR2 SQIVND (reference sequence). Trimming cost V 4 bases and J 2 bases, with 12 bases left between them. Written as DNA, the CDR3 is TGTGCCAGTAGTAGAGGACTCACCGCTGGGGCCAACGTCCTGACTTTC. Translated, it gives CASSRGLTAGANVLTF.

This clone was recorded once. The V call is TRBV7-2, the J call TRBJ1-5; tentatively, D is TRBD1 (6 bases). CDR3 size: 15 residues. Germline CDR1 SGHTA, CDR2 FQGNSA. Trimming took 5 bases from V and 5 from J, leaving 16 bases between them. The DNA of the CDR3 is TGTGCCAGCAGCCTGGGACAAGGGGATTATCAGCCCCAGCATTTT. Translated: CASSLGQGDYQPQHF.